Described below is a single T cell receptor beta chain sequence and its context. Its antigen remains unidentified. Repertoires were generated with immunoSEQ multiplex PCR, while TCRdb's copy carries only in-frame clones and drops some. The repertoire consists of 70,000 or so clones, with nearly 90% occurring once and the leading ten covering roughly 10%. The CDR3 has 13 residues. Germline CDR1 reads LNHDA; CDR2 reads SQIVND (reference sequence). V dropped 3 bases and J dropped 0 bases, with 5 bases sitting between them. This sample stems from a study of OX40 agonist ivuxolimab in advanced cancers. Study-wide context: Ivuxolimab, an agonistic anti-OX40 (CD134) antibody, was given to patients. Partial responses were recorded for three patients, including one with hepatocellular carcinoma and two with cutaneous melanoma.

The study, taken as a whole, reports: More expanded clones were found, on average, in CD8+ than in CD4+ T cells. The study did not work out the antigen specificity of the expanded peripheral T cells.

The TCR sequence derives from an adult with an advanced solid tumor such as melanoma, head and neck, liver or kidney cancer. The chain joins TRBV19 to TRBJ1-1; D gene unclear. Here the sequenced sample was CD4+ or CD8+ T cells sorted from blood, taken in a trial of the OX40 agonist ivuxolimab. As DNA, the CDR3 is TGTGCCAGTAGTATTACTATGAACACTGAAGCTTTCTTT. It translates to CASSITMNTEAFF.